The 20 T cell receptor beta chains listed next were all sequenced from one sample in a study of Graves' ophthalmopathy and Graves' hyperthyroidism. RNA transcripts were the template, and TCR beta CDR3 regions were amplified from them. An opening RT-PCR round employed HTBI primers and preceded a second-round multiplex PCR. MiXCR, applied by TCRdb to the multiplex PCR reads, yields one record per CDR3 protein. In the table there are a few hundred thousand distinct CDR3 sequences, around a sixth of which are singletons. The sequenced sample consisted of peripheral blood. The receptors were gathered from an adult man with Graves' ophthalmopathy.

The table lists this clonotype with a count of one. This may arise from a read error, as a much more abundant clone is one base away. This chain connects TRBV6-9 to TRBJ2-7; D is perhaps TRBD1 (6 bases). This CDR3 is built from 15 residues. CDR1 is MNHGY, CDR2 SVAAGI, per germline. The CDR3 DNA follows: TGTGTCAGCAGTCCCACTGGGGGCCTAGTCTACGAGCAGTACTTC. Translating gives CVSSPTGGLVYEQYF.

The chain couples TRBV5-1 to TRBJ1-1; D is possibly TRBD1 (6 bases). The CDR3 totals 14 residues. Germline CDR1 is SGHRS and CDR2 is YFSETQ. Trimming cost V 4 bases and J 0 bases, with 10 bases left between them. The CDR3 DNA reads as TGCGCCAGCAGCGGGGGCCTTATGAACACTGAAGCTTTCTTT. It yields the protein CASSGGLMNTEAFF.

Many counts were recorded for this clonotype. The genes are TRBV14 and TRBJ2-4, with no clear D. Germline CDR1 and CDR2: SGHDN and FVKESK. The CDR3 runs to 16 residues. Trimming shortened V by 0 bases and J by 7 bases, and 16 bases separated the two germline ends. The CDR3 DNA follows: TGTGCCAGCAGCCAAGAGGGTGACACCGACCGCAACATTCAGTACTTC. Translated: CASSQEGDTDRNIQYF.

V is TRBV7-8 and J is TRBJ2-7; the D is unclear. V was cut by 7 bases and J by 3 bases, with 13 bases left in between. The CDR3 runs 13 residues. CDR1 is SGHVS, CDR2 FQNEAQ, per germline. The CDR3 spells CASNHGRDYEQYF. The CDR3 DNA follows: TGTGCCAGCAATCACGGCCGTGACTACGAGCAGTACTTC.

This clonotype occurred many times. The chain joins TRBV30 to TRBJ2-2; D possibly corresponds to TRBD2 (5 bases). CDR1 and CDR2 from the germline V gene are GTSNPN and SVGIG (reference sequence). V lost 1 base to trimming and J lost 5 bases, with 11 bases between them. The CDR3 spans 14 residues. CDR3 DNA: TGTGCCTGGAGTGCCGGTAGAGGGACCGGGGAGCTGTTTTTT. This encodes CAWSAGRGTGELFF.

This clonotype occurred many times. The J gene is TRBJ2-5, the V gene TRBV29-1, with TRBD1 identical over 8 bases. With V trimmed by 7 bases and J by 5 bases, 9 bases remained unmatched. Germline-derived CDR1 and CDR2 are SQVTM and ANQGSEA. The CDR3 consists of 13 residues. DNA for the CDR3: TGCAGCGCCGTAGGACAGGGTATCGAGACCCAGTACTTC. Translating it yields CSAVGQGIETQYF.

This clonotype was seen ten or more times. V gene TRBV5-5 combines with J gene TRBJ2-7; 8 bases fit TRBD1. J lost 0 bases, V lost 3 bases, and 2 bases had no gene match. Germline lookup yields CDR1 SGHKS and CDR2 YYEKEE (reference sequence). CDR3 length: 14 residues. The CDR3 DNA follows: TGTGCCAGCAGCTGGGACAGGAACTCCTACGAGCAGTACTTC. It is translated as CASSWDRNSYEQYF. Full variable domain (missing parts from reference TRBV5-5 and TRBJ2-7): DAGVTQSPTHLIKTRGQQVTLRCSPISGHKSVSWYQQVLGQGPQFIFQYYEKEERGRGNFPDRFSARQFPNYSSELNVNALLLGDSALYLCASSWDRNSYEQYFGPGTRLTVT.

This clonotype occurred many times. This chain uses TRBV6-2 or TRBV6-3 with TRBJ1-5; possible D gene TRBD1, 5 bases. Trimming removed 0 bases from V and 5 bases from J, with 20 bases in between. The CDR3 covers 18 residues. CDR1 and CDR2 from the germline V gene are MNHEY and SVGEGT. CDR3 DNA: TGTGCCAGCAGTTACTCGACAGTATCCGCCCAAGGGGATCAGCCCCAGCATTTT. This sequence encodes CASSYSTVSAQGDQPQHF.

The chain links TRBV6-5 to TRBJ1-1, with no clear D. The CDR3 has 15 residues. Trimming cost V 2 bases and J 0 bases, with 10 bases left between them. CDR1 and CDR2 from the germline V gene are MNHEY and SVGAGI. The CDR3 here is CASSYVRNMNTEAFF. The CDR3 nucleotides are TGTGCCAGCAGTTACGTGCGGAACATGAACACTGAAGCTTTCTTT.

This clonotype was seen at least ten times. The junction shows a germline mismatch at one end, possibly a read error. The CDR3 sequence is CVSSVGHLSYEQYF. CDR3 DNA: TGTGTCAGCAGTGTGGGACACCTCTCCTACGAGCAGTACTTC. This chain joins TRBV27 and TRBJ2-7; perhaps TRBD1 as D (6 bases). The germline V gene encodes CDR1 MNHEY and CDR2 SMNVEV (reference sequence). The CDR3 runs to 14 residues.

This clonotype was recorded many times. This rearrangement joins TRBV6-2 or TRBV6-3 to TRBJ2-2; the D call may be TRBD1 or TRBD2 (5 bases each). The CDR3 sequence is 13 residues long. V lost 11 bases, J lost 0 bases, and 10 bases lay in between. The germline CDR1 and CDR2 sequences are MNHEY and SVGEGT. CDR3 DNA: TGTGCCGCAGAGGGGTCGAACACCGGGGAGCTGTTTTTT. This encodes CAAEGSNTGELFF.

This clonotype occurred many times. The J gene is TRBJ2-7, the V gene TRBV29-1, with 11 bases identical to TRBD2. The germline CDR1 and CDR2 sequences are SQVTM and ANQGSEA. The CDR3 loop spans 15 amino acids. V trimming: 6 bases; J trimming: 0 bases; junction bases outside the gene matches: 7. CDR3: CSVDGLAGDSYEQYF. CDR3 bases: TGCAGCGTAGACGGACTAGCGGGCGACTCCTACGAGCAGTACTTC.

This clonotype has more than one count but fewer than ten. The rearrangement uses TRBV28 and TRBJ2-5; no clear D gene. V lost 3 bases and J lost 2, with 10 bases in between. This CDR3 is built from 14 residues. The germline gives CDR1 MDHEN, CDR2 SYDVKM. The CDR3 DNA reads TGTGCCAGCAGTTTGCAGCAACGACAAGAGACCCAGTACTTC. Residues: CASSLQQRQETQYF.

This clonotype was seen many times. This rearrangement joins TRBV9 to TRBJ2-5; tentatively, D is TRBD1 (6 bases). Trimming cost V 3 bases and J 1 base, with 13 bases left between them. The CDR3 runs 15 residues. CDR1 and CDR2 from the germline V gene are SGDLS and YYNGEE. The CDR3: CASSEGEFSQETQYF. The CDR3 DNA reads TGTGCCAGCAGCGAGGGGGAGTTCTCCCAAGAGACCCAGTACTTC.

This clonotype was observed at least ten times. The chain recombines TRBV30 with TRBJ2-7, with TRBD1 identical over 7 bases. Looked up from germline, CDR1 is GTSNPN and CDR2 is SVGIG (reference sequence). With 3 bases clipped from V and 0 bases from J, the junction kept 8 bases outside the gene matches. The CDR3 length is 15 residues. The CDR3 spells CAWRKPGQNSYEQYF. The CDR3 DNA reads as TGTGCCTGGAGGAAACCGGGACAGAACTCCTACGAGCAGTACTTC.

The J gene is TRBJ2-7, the V gene TRBV6-1; maybe TRBD1 (6 bases). The V and J ends lost 4 bases and 3 bases respectively, with 22 bases between them. Germline CDR1 reads MNHNS; CDR2 reads SASEGT. The CDR3 consists of 17 residues. CDR3 bases: TGTGCCAGCAGTGGAGCCCGGTCTTATACAGGGAGCTACGAGCAGTACTTC. Its protein product is CASSGARSYTGSYEQYF.

This clonotype was seen repeatedly, ten times or more. This sequence joins TRBV4-1 and TRBJ2-5; D remains unclear. V shed 0 bases and J shed 2 bases, with 7 bases lying between them. The CDR3 is made up of 14 amino acids. Germline CDR1 reads MGHRA; CDR2 reads YSYEKL. The CDR3 region has the DNA TGCGCCAGCAGCCAAGAACAGCTGCAAGAGACCCAGTACTTC. It specifies CASSQEQLQETQYF.

This clonotype appeared many times. J is TRBJ2-5 and V is TRBV10-3; D unresolved. CDR3 length: 11 amino acids. Germline V gene lookup returns CDR1 ENHRY and CDR2 SYGVKD. V was clipped by 11 bases and J by 0 bases, with 7 bases between them. Written as DNA, the CDR3 is TGTGCCGTAAGAGACCAAGAGACCCAGTACTTC. The encoded protein is CAVRDQETQYF.

This clonotype was detected ten times or more. CDR3 nucleotide sequence: TGTGCCAGCAGTCCCGGTCGGTACACTGAAGCTTTCTTT. Its translation: CASSPGRYTEAFF. The chain combines TRBV12-3 or TRBV12-4 with TRBJ1-1; D remains ambiguous. V gave up 5 bases and J gave up 3 bases, with 10 bases separating them. CDR3 size: 13 residues.

The CDR3 here is CASSLSQGALNTEAFF. CDR3 DNA sequence: TGCGCCAGCAGCTTATCCCAGGGGGCCCTGAACACTGAAGCTTTCTTT. This sequence joins TRBV5-1 and TRBJ1-1, with TRBD1 matching over 8 bases. The CDR3 has 16 amino acids. Germline V gene data show CDR1 as SGHRS and CDR2 as YFSETQ. V gave up 2 bases and J gave up 0 bases; unmatched junction bases: 6.